The TCR beta chain described here comes from a study of shared clonotypes between healthy human individuals. Findings of the study overall: Generation probability values for non-shared clonotypes were lower than those for clonotypes shared by all four donors.

Remarks on this clone: The antigen remains undetermined.

Researchers ran the assay at a deep level. Source study methods: Sequence data from immunoSEQ were junction-only and lacked quality scores; consequently, filtering differed. Measured with immunoSEQ multiplex PCR; TCRdb has only the in-frame clones, and not every one. The V and J calls and the clone size are those of that table, but D and trimming were determined from the DNA. The sample yields approximately 530,000 clones, 90% to 96% seen once. The V gene end was trimmed by 3 bases and the J gene end by 2 bases; junction bases not matched to a gene: 5. This CDR3 has 16 residues. The germline CDR1 and CDR2 sequences are KGHSH and LQKENI.

This chain uses TRBV18 with TRBJ2-2; 8 bases fit TRBD1. Material for sequencing was naive CD4+ T cells sorted from blood. Sample subset: CD45RA+ positively selected. The TCR comes from a young woman in good health. As DNA, the CDR3 is TGTGCCAGCTCACCGTCCGACAGGGGTAACACCGGGGAGCTGTTTTTT. Amino acid sequence: CASSPSDRGNTGELFF.